These T cell receptor beta chains were read from a single sample in a study of T cell responses to AZD1222 COVID-19 vaccine. Measured with immunoSEQ multiplex PCR; TCRdb has only the in-frame clones, and not every one. Of fewer than 200,000 clones in the sample, just under 90% were seen once. Source: peripheral blood, taken on day 0 of AZD1222 vaccination. Receptors were obtained from an adult in good health. Each CDR3 is given with its conserved first and last residue. D genes are given only for firm matches.

CDR3aa,CDR3nt,len,d_gene,j_gene,v_gene
CSAPREPYNEQFF,TGCAGCGCTCCCCGAGAGCCCTACAATGAGCAGTTCTTC,13,NA,TRBJ2-1,TRBV29-1
CASSLGTGLSEQYF,TGCGCCAGCAGCTTGGGGACAGGGTTAAGTGAGCAGTACTTC,14,TRBD1,TRBJ2-7,TRBV5-1
CASSLDGANYGYTF,TGTGCCAGCAGCTTAGACGGTGCTAACTATGGCTACACCTTC,14,NA,TRBJ1-2,TRBV7-9
CASSYGQGSNIQYF,TGTGCCAGCAGTTACGGACAGGGAAGCAACATTCAGTACTTC,14,TRBD1,TRBJ2-4,TRBV6-5
CASTRSDSEAFF,TGTGCCAGCACCCGAAGTGATAGCGAAGCTTTCTTT,12,NA,TRBJ1-1,TRBV7-9
CASSYSWAVEQYF,TGTGCCAGCAGTTACTCATGGGCAGTCGAGCAGTACTTC,13,NA,TRBJ2-7,TRBV6-5
CASSPGQGDDEKLFF,TGTGCCAGCTCACCCGGACAGGGCGACGATGAAAAACTGTTTTTT,15,TRBD1,TRBJ1-4,TRBV18
CASSLVGAVADTQYF,TGTGCCAGCAGCTTAGTCGGGGCGGTAGCAGATACGCAGTATTTT,15,NA,TRBJ2-3,TRBV7-2
CAIRAGLAGENIQYF,TGTGCCATCAGGGCCGGGCTAGCGGGGGAAAACATTCAGTACTTC,15,TRBD2,TRBJ2-4,TRBV10-3
CASSIGGQGSYEQYF,TGTGCCAGTAGTATTGGGGGTCAGGGCTCCTACGAGCAGTACTTC,15,NA,TRBJ2-7,TRBV19
CASSFQLGQGNYGYTF,TGTGCCAGCAGTTTCCAGTTGGGACAGGGGAACTATGGCTACACCTTC,16,TRBD1,TRBJ1-2,TRBV28
CASSWGGLGNSGYTF,TGTGCCAGCAGCTGGGGAGGGCTCGGGAATAGTGGCTACACCTTC,15,NA,TRBJ1-2,TRBV5-4